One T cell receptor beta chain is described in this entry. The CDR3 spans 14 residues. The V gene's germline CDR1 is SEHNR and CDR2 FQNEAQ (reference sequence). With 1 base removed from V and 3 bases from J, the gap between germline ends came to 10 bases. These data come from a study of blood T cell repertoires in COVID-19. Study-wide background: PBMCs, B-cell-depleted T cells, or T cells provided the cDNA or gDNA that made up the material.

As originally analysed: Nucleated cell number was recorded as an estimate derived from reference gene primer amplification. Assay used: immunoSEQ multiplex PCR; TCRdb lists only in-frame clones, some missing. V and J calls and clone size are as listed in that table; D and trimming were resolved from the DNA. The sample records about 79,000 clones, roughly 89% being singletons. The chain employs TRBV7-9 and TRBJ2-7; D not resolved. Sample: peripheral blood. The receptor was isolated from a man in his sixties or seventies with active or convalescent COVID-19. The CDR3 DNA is TGTGCCAGCAGCTTAGGCCAGGCCTACTACGAGCAGTACTTC. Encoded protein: CASSLGQAYYEQYF.